This TCR beta chain is from a study of cytomegalovirus exposure and HLA in healthy donors. Germline V lookup: CDR1 SGHNT, CDR2 YENEEA. The CDR3 sequence is 14 residues long. V dropped 3 bases and J dropped 7; count of bases not matched to a gene: 6. This clone was counted a few times. Its antigen remains unknown. The PCR used 60 Vbeta and 13 Jbeta primers. Measured with immunoSEQ multiplex PCR; TCRdb has only the in-frame clones, and not every one. The sample consists of roughly 130,000 clones, around 9% of them appearing once. Study-level points and caveats: A later analysis showed that HLA-associated TCR beta chains had undergone more clonal expansion than equally common others. Across donors, presence/absence analyses took sequencing depth to be roughly uniform.

This sequence originates from a middle-aged man in good health and CMV-seronegative. This chain joins TRBV11-3 and TRBJ2-1; 7 bases fit TRBD2. Sequencing used PBMCs. CDR3 in DNA: TGTGCCAGCAGCTTCGGTGGGGGGGTGAATGAGCAGTTCTTC. Translated: CASSFGGGVNEQFF.